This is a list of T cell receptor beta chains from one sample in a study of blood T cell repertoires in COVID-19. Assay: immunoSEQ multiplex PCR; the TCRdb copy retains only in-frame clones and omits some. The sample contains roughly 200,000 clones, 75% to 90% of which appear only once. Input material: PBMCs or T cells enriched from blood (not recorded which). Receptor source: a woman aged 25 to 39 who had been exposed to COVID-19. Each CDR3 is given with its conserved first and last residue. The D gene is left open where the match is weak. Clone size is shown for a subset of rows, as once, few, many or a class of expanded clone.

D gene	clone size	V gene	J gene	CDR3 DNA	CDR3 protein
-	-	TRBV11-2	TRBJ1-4	TGTGCCAGCAACAAGGGGACAACCGCCTCGGGTGAAAAACTGTTTTTT	CASNKGTTASGEKLFF
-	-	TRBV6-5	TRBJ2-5	TGTGCCAGCAGTTACCCACAGGGCCGGAAAGAGACCCAGTACTTC	CASSYPQGRKETQYF
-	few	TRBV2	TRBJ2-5	TGTGCCAGCAGTGGAGACAAGGATAGGGGAGAGACCCAGTACTTC	CASSGDKDRGETQYF
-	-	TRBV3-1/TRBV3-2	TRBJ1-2	TGTGCCAGCAGCCAAGGGAAGGGGTGGAACACCTTC	CASSQGKGWNTF
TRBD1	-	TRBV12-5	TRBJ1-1	TGTGCTAGTGCCTCAGGGACAGGGGGGGGTAACACTGAAGCTTTCTTT	CASASGTGGGNTEAFF
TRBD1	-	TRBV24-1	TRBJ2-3	TGTGCCACCAGTGTAGACAGGGGGCTAAGGGATACGCAGTATTTT	CATSVDRGLRDTQYF
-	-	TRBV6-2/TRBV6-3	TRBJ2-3	TGTGCCAGCAGTCCCCATGCGCGCGGCACAGATACGCAGTATTTT	CASSPHARGTDTQYF
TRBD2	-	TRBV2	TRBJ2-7	TGTGCCAGCAGTCTAGGGCGAGGAGGTGTGGGACTATATCACTACGAGCAGTACTTC	CASSLGRGGVGLYHYEQYF
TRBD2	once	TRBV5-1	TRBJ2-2	TGCGCCAGCAGCCCCTGGACTAGCGGGGGACCGGGGAGCACCGGGGAGCTGTTTTTT	CASSPWTSGGPGSTGELFF
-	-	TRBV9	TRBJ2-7	TGTGCCAGCAGCGTAGATTTACAGGGAGACGGAAAGCAGTACTTC	CASSVDLQGDGKQYF
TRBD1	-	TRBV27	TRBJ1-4	TGTGCCAGCAGCCAATCGACAGGGCATAATGAAAAACTGTTTTTT	CASSQSTGHNEKLFF
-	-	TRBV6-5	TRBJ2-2	TGTGCCAGCTGGCGGAGCGGGGAGCTGTTTTTT	CASWRSGELFF
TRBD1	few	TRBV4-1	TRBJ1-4	TGCGCCAGCAGCCAAGAGGGGGCGGACAGGCCAACTTTT	CASSQEGADRPTF
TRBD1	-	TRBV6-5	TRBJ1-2	TGTGCCAGCAGTTACTCCGACAGGGGCGGCTATGGCTACACCTTC	CASSYSDRGGYGYTF
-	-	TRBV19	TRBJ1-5	TGTGCCAGTAGTCCGGGTCTCAGGGGCTATCAGCCCCAGCATTTT	CASSPGLRGYQPQHF
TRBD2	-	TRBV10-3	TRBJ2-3	TGTGCCATCAGTGAGTTAGCGGGGGTAGCAGATACGCAGTATTTT	CAISELAGVADTQYF
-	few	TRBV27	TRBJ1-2	TGTGCCAGCAGTTTATTATCGGGTCGGAGAAGCTATGGCTACACCTTC	CASSLLSGRRSYGYTF
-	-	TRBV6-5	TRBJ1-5	TGTGCCAGCGGAAGGGAGGCGAGCAATCAGCCCCAGCATTTT	CASGREASNQPQHF
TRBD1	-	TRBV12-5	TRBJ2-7	TGTGCTAGTGGGAACGGACTCCAGGGGGCCTACGAGCAGTACTTC	CASGNGLQGAYEQYF
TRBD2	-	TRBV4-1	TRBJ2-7	TGCGCCAGCAGCCTGGGTCTAGCGGGGGGACTCTACGAGCAGTACTTC	CASSLGLAGGLYEQYF
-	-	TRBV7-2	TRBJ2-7	TGTGCCAGCAGCTTAGTTTTTGGGAGCTACGAGCAGTACTTC	CASSLVFGSYEQYF
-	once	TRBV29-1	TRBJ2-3	TGCAGCGTTGAGACAGCCAGCACAGATACGCAGTATTTT	CSVETASTDTQYF
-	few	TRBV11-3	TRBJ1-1	TGTGCCAGCAGCCAGATGATGAACACTGAAGCTTTCTTT	CASSQMMNTEAFF
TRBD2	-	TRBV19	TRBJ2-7	TGTGCCAGTAACCGCGGGACTAGCGGCTACGAGCAGTACTTC	CASNRGTSGYEQYF
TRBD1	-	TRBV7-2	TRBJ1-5	TGTGCCAGCAGCTTAGGGGGTACAGGGGAGCAGCCCCAGCATTTT	CASSLGGTGEQPQHF
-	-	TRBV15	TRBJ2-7	TGTGCCACCAGCAGCACGGACAACTACGAGCAGTACTTC	CATSSTDNYEQYF
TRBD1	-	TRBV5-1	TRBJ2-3	TGCGCCAGCAGACGGGGACAGGGGGCAGGTACAGATACGCAGTATTTT	CASRRGQGAGTDTQYF
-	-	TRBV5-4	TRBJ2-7	TGTGCCAGCAGCACTAGATCCCGGGGTCACGAGCAGTACTTC	CASSTRSRGHEQYF
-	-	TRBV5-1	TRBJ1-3	TGCGCCAGCTCCCCGGCCGGGCCCGGGATGGGAAACACCATATATTTT	CASSPAGPGMGNTIYF
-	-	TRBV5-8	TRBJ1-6	TGTGCCAGCAGCTCCTACTATAATTCACCCCTCCACTTT	CASSSYYNSPLHF
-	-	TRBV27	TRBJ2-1	TGTGCCAGCAGTTTTACAGCGCGGGGTGAGCAGTTCTTC	CASSFTARGEQFF
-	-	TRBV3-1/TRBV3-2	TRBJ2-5	TGTGCCAGCAGCCAAGATACGCAGGTGCGGACCCAGTACTTC	CASSQDTQVRTQYF
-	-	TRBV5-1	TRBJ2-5	TGCGCCAGCAGCTTTGGGTCCGGGGAGACCCAGTACTTC	CASSFGSGETQYF
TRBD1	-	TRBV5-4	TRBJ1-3	TGTGCCAGCAGCTCGGGGACAGTAGGAAACACCATATATTTT	CASSSGTVGNTIYF
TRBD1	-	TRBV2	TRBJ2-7	TGTGCCAGCAGGGCACAGACAGGGGGCTGGTACGAGCAGTACTTC	CASRAQTGGWYEQYF
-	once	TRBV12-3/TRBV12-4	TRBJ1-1	TGTGCCAGCAGTCGCTTAATGCTGATGGAGGCTTTCTTT	CASSRLMLMEAFF
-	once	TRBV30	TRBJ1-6	TGTGCCTGGAGTGTATCAAGGGGCGGACTCCACTTT	CAWSVSRGGLHF
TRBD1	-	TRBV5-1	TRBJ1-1	TGCGCCAGCAGCACACGACAGGGGGAAGGCACTGAAGCTTTCTTT	CASSTRQGEGTEAFF
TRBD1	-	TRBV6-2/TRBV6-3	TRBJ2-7	TGTGCCAGCAGCGACCAGGACAGGGGGGTCGAGCAGTACTTC	CASSDQDRGVEQYF
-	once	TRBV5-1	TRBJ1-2	TGCGCCAGCAGCCCCGGTCGGGGGATAAAGCTAGGCTATGGCTACACCTTC	CASSPGRGIKLGYGYTF
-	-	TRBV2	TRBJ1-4	TGTGCCAGCAGACAGGGACCCCGTAATGAAAAACTGTTTTTT	CASRQGPRNEKLFF
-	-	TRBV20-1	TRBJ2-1	TGCAGTGCTAGTTTAATGGGGCCCGCTGGTGAGCAGTTCTTC	CSASLMGPAGEQFF
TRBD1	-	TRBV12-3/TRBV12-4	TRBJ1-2	TGTGCCAGCAGTTTCCCAGGGGGCAGTGGCTACACCTTC	CASSFPGGSGYTF
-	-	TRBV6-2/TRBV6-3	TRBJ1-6	TGTGCCAGCAGCTGGGGGGAGGTCTCCTATAATTCACCCCTCCACTTT	CASSWGEVSYNSPLHF
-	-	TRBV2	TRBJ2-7	TGTGCCAGCTCAGGGGATTCCGGCTACGAGCAGTACTTC	CASSGDSGYEQYF